Presented here are 2 T cell receptor beta chains from one specimen sequenced in a study of T cells in Graves' hyperthyroidism and ophthalmopathy. RNA transcripts gave rise to amplified TCR beta CDR3 regions. HTBI primers were the set used in a first-round RT-PCR of the TCR CDR3. TCRdb reprocessed the multiplex PCR reads via MiXCR and lists one record per CDR3 protein. The sample gives about 350,000 distinct CDR3 sequences, 19% of which show up once; about 4% is in the top ten. Sequenced input: blood. These receptors were collected from a woman aged 18-29 years with Graves' hyperthyroidism.

The count of this clonotype is one. The chain joins TRBV12-3 or TRBV12-4 to TRBJ1-5; TRBD1 matches at 7 bases. The CDR3 spans 16 residues. The V gene end was trimmed by 5 bases and the J gene end by 0 bases; junction bases not matched to a gene: 7. The CDR3 DNA reads TGTGCCAGCAGTCCCCGGACAGGTCCTAGCAATCAGCCCCAGCATTTT. It is translated as CASSPRTGPSNQPQHF.

The V and J genes are TRBV27 and TRBJ2-7; no clear D. Germline V lookup: CDR1 MNHEY, CDR2 SMNVEV (reference sequence). With 7 bases removed from V and 0 bases from J, the gap between germline ends came to 10 bases. CDR3 length: 13 residues. The DNA for the CDR3 is TGTGCCAGCAAGGGTGGGTACTCCTACGAGCAGTACTTC. Protein: CASKGGYSYEQYF.